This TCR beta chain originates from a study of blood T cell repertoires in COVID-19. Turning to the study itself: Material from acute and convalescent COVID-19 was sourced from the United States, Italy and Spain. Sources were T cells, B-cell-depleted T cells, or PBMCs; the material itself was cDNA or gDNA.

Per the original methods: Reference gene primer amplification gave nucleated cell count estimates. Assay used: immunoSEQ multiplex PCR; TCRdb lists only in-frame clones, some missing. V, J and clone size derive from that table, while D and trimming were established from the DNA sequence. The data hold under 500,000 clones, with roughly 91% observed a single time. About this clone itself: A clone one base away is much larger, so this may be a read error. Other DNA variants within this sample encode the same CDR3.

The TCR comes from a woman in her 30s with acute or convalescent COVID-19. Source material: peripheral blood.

The CDR3 bases are TGTGCCAGCAGCCAAGATTTAGGGGGGGTTGACTATGGCTACACCTTC. This codes for CASSQDLGGVDYGYTF. The gene calls are TRBV3-1 (or the pseudogene TRBV3-2) and TRBJ1-2; D is perhaps TRBD1 (6 bases). There are 16 residues in the CDR3. Germline lookup yields CDR1 LGHDT and CDR2 YNNKEL (reference sequence). Trimming cost V 0 bases and J 3 bases, with 14 bases left between them.